Sequencing of this T cell receptor beta chain was carried out in a study of tumor-infiltrating lymphocytes in primary liver carcinoma. Study summary: Patients diagnosed with primary liver carcinoma received treatment through surgical resection.

Extraction also yielded germline DNA, while blood RNA was obtained from unsorted whole blood. The sample holds many counts of this clonotype. Using a constant-region primer together with ProtoScript II reverse transcriptase, TCR beta cDNA was made from about 500 ng of total RNA. A slightly modified ARM-PCR protocol with three nested multiplex PCR rounds produced these TCR beta libraries. Each CDR3 protein gets one entry after TCRdb re-called the multiplex PCR reads with MiXCR. The table shows 300,000 to 400,000 distinct CDR3 sequences, with 65% occurring only once. The clonotype originates from a man aged 35-49 years with primary liver carcinoma and hepatitis B virus infection. The sequenced sample consisted of peripheral blood.

CDR3 in DNA: TGTGCCAGCAGCTTGACTGGCGGGAGGAACACAGATACGCAGTATTTT. Translation: CASSLTGGRNTDTQYF. The chain couples TRBV5-5 to TRBJ2-3, with 8 bases that match TRBD2. Germline V lookup: CDR1 SGHKS, CDR2 YYEKEE (reference sequence). The CDR3 is made up of 16 amino acids. The V and J ends lost 1 base and 2 bases, in that order; junction bases with no gene match: 6.